A selection of T cell receptor beta chains follows, all from one sample in a study of blood T cell repertoires in COVID-19. Method: immunoSEQ multiplex PCR; TCRdb's copy keeps in-frame clones and lacks some. The sample lists about 100,000 clones, approximately 84% occurring once. The sequenced material came from peripheral blood. These receptors were obtained from a young man in a cohort sampled during active COVID-19. Each CDR3 is given with its conserved first and last residue. Each record gives: J gene, V gene, D gene, CDR3 length, clone size, CDR3 protein, CDR3 DNA. The D gene is left open where the match is weak. Size is omitted from some rows. Given values are once, few, many or a class for expanded clones.

>TRBJ1-2|TRBV6-6|TRBD1|16|-
CASTPRGQGANYGYTF
TGTGCCAGCACCCCAAGGGGGCAGGGCGCTAACTATGGCTACACCTTC
>TRBJ1-2|TRBV28|TRBD1|13|-
CASSKTGWRGYTF
TGTGCCAGCAGTAAGACAGGGTGGCGTGGCTACACCTTC
>TRBJ1-2|TRBV28|-|16|-
CASSNLVQGRPEGYTF
TGTGCCAGCAGCAACCTCGTCCAGGGGCGTCCAGAGGGCTACACCTTC
>TRBJ1-6|TRBV3-1/TRBV3-2|-|14|-
CASSQGSYNSPLHF
TGTGCCAGCAGCCAAGGCAGTTATAATTCACCCCTCCACTTT
>TRBJ2-6|TRBV7-6|-|15|few
CASSLSPSGANVLTF
TGTGCCAGCAGCTTAAGCCCCTCTGGGGCCAACGTCCTGACTTTC
>TRBJ2-7|TRBV3-1/TRBV3-2|TRBD2|15|-
CASSQDAAAGSEQYF
TGTGCCAGCAGCCAAGATGCCGCAGCGGGGAGCGAGCAGTACTTC
>TRBJ1-1|TRBV7-2|-|13|once
CASSLRFRGEAFF
TGTGCCAGCAGCTTAAGATTCAGGGGTGAAGCTTTCTTT
>TRBJ1-2|TRBV6-5|TRBD1|15|-
CASSSGTGGFYGYTF
TGTGCCAGCAGCTCCGGGACAGGGGGTTTCTATGGCTACACCTTC
>TRBJ1-1|TRBV9|-|16|-
CASSVEMTGPISEAFF
TGTGCCAGCAGCGTCGAAATGACAGGCCCAATATCTGAAGCTTTCTTT
>TRBJ2-6|TRBV6-1|TRBD1|19|-
CASSAFSGTGGAGANVLTF
TGTGCCAGCAGTGCGTTCTCCGGGACAGGGGGTGCTGGGGCCAACGTCCTGACTTTC
>TRBJ2-7|TRBV18|-|15|-
CASSPLGGAGYEQYF
TGTGCCAGCTCACCGCTTGGGGGCGCTGGCTACGAGCAGTACTTC
>TRBJ2-2|TRBV19|TRBD2|17|-
CASRSGLAGGLAGELFF
TGTGCCAGTAGATCTGGTTTAGCGGGGGGGCTGGCCGGGGAGCTGTTTTTT
>TRBJ1-4|TRBV4-1|TRBD1|16|-
CASSQGPRGLNEKLFF
TGCGCCAGCAGCCAGGGACCCAGGGGGCTTAATGAAAAACTGTTTTTT
>TRBJ2-7|TRBV9|TRBD2|17|-
CASSVEVGSWTSGEQYF
TGTGCCAGCAGCGTAGAGGTTGGGTCGTGGACTAGCGGGGAGCAGTACTTC
>TRBJ2-3|TRBV9|TRBD2|16|-
CASSALTSGGPDTQYF
TGTGCCAGCAGCGCCCTGACTAGCGGGGGTCCAGATACGCAGTATTTT
>TRBJ2-3|TRBV6-1|-|16|-
CASSDPGRIITDTQYF
TGTGCCAGCAGTGACCCGGGTCGAATAATAACAGATACGCAGTATTTT
>TRBJ2-1|TRBV7-3|-|14|few
CASSLSRGDNEQFF
TGTGCCAGCAGCTTGAGCAGGGGAGACAATGAGCAGTTCTTC
>TRBJ2-7|TRBV7-2|-|16|-
CASSSRTRGGYYEQYF
TGTGCCAGCAGCTCTCGGACGAGGGGGGGCTACTACGAGCAGTACTTC
>TRBJ1-2|TRBV7-9|-|12|few
CASSFSGDGYTF
TGTGCCAGCAGCTTTTCAGGGGATGGCTACACCTTC
>TRBJ2-1|TRBV11-1|TRBD2|14|-
CASSFRTSINEQFF
TGTGCCAGCAGCTTCCGGACTAGTATAAATGAGCAGTTCTTC
>TRBJ1-6|TRBV6-2/TRBV6-3|-|16|few
CASSPTQGRNNSPLHF
TGTGCCAGCAGTCCGACCCAGGGGCGGAATAATTCACCCCTCCACTTT
>TRBJ2-1|TRBV28|TRBD1|16|-
CASTPTGQGSYNEQFF
TGTGCCAGCACCCCAACCGGACAGGGATCCTACAATGAGCAGTTCTTC
>TRBJ2-5|TRBV7-9|TRBD1|16|-
CASSISGTGVLETQYF
TGTGCCAGCAGCATCTCCGGGACAGGGGTCTTAGAGACCCAGTACTTC
>TRBJ2-1|TRBV10-2|TRBD1|15|-
CASSEGQADFNEQFF
TGCGCCAGCAGTGAGGGACAGGCCGACTTCAATGAGCAGTTCTTC
>TRBJ1-2|TRBV10-3|-|13|-
CAIRLTEPYGYTF
TGTGCCATCAGGCTGACAGAGCCCTATGGCTACACCTTC
>TRBJ2-5|TRBV5-4|TRBD2|15|-
CASSFTSGGAETQYF
TGTGCCAGCAGCTTTACTAGCGGGGGGGCTGAAACCCAGTACTTC
>TRBJ2-7|TRBV5-4|-|13|-
CASSPRVGFEQYF
TGTGCCAGCAGCCCCCGGGTTGGCTTCGAGCAGTACTTC
>TRBJ2-2|TRBV7-9|TRBD2|19|-
CASSLGVLADASPGGELFF
TGTGCCAGCAGCTTAGGAGTACTAGCGGACGCCTCACCGGGCGGGGAGCTGTTTTTT
>TRBJ2-1|TRBV3-1/TRBV3-2|-|16|-
CASSQVSGGNYNEQFF
TGTGCCAGCAGCCAAGTCTCCGGGGGAAACTACAATGAGCAGTTCTTC
>TRBJ2-5|TRBV19|TRBD2|16|-
CASSIDGAGVQETQYF
TGTGCCAGTAGTATAGACGGAGCGGGGGTCCAAGAGACCCAGTACTTC
>TRBJ2-1|TRBV24-1|-|14|-
CATSDSFRGNEQFF
TGTGCCACCAGTGATTCCTTCCGGGGGAATGAGCAGTTCTTC
>TRBJ1-1|TRBV30|TRBD1|13|-
CAWSVQGDTEAFF
TGTGCCTGGAGTGTACAGGGGGACACTGAAGCTTTCTTT
>TRBJ1-3|TRBV28|-|13|-
CASRRQSGNTIYF
TGTGCCAGCAGACGACAGTCTGGAAACACCATATATTTT
>TRBJ2-7|TRBV9|TRBD1|15|-
CASSVAPDRSYEQYF
TGTGCCAGCAGCGTAGCCCCGGACAGGTCCTACGAGCAGTACTTC
>TRBJ2-7|TRBV6-6|TRBD1|15|-
CASSPTGGSSYEQYF
TGTGCCAGCAGCCCCACAGGGGGCTCCTCCTACGAGCAGTACTTC
>TRBJ1-1|TRBV7-3|-|15|-
CASSLTRTPYTEAFF
TGTGCCAGCAGCTTAACCCGGACACCCTACACTGAAGCTTTCTTT